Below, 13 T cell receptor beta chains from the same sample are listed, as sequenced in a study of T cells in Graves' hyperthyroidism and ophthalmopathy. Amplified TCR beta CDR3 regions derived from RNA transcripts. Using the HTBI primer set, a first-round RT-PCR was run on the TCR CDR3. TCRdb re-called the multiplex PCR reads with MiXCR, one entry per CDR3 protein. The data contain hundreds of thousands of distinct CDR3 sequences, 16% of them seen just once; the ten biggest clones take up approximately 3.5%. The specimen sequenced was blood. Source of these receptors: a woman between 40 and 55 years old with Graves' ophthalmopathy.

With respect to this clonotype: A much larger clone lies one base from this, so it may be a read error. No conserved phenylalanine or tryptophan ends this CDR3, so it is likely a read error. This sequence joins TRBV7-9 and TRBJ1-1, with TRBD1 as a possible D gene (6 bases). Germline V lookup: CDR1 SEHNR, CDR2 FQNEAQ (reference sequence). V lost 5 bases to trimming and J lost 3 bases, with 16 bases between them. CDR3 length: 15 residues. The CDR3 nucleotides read TGTGCCAGCAGCCTTAGCGCGGGGGGCTACACTGAAGCTTTCTCT. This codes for CASSLSAGGYTEAFS.

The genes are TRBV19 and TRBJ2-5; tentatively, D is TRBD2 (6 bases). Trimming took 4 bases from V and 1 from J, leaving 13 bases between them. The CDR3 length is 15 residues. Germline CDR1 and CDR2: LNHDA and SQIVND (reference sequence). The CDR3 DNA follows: TGTGCCAGTAGTAACCCCGGAGGGCCCCAAGAGACCCAGTACTTC. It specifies CASSNPGGPQETQYF.

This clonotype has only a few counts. This CDR3 is CASSRSYGLAVYEQYF. CDR3 nucleotide sequence: TGTGCCAGCAGTCGAAGCTATGGACTAGCGGTTTACGAGCAGTACTTC. This chain connects TRBV7-3 to TRBJ2-7; 10 bases agree with TRBD2. The CDR3 has 16 amino acids. V gave up 6 bases and J gave up 4 bases; unmatched junction bases: 12. CDR1 and CDR2 (germline): SGHTA, FQGTGA.

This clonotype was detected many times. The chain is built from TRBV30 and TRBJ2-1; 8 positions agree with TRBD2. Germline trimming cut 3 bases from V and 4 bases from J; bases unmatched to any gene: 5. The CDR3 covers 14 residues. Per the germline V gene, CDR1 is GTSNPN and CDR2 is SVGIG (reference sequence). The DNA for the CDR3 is TGTGCCTGGAGGAAACTAGCGGAATACAATGAGCAGTTCTTC. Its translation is CAWRKLAEYNEQFF. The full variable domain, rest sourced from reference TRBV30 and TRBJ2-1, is SQTIHQWPATLVQPVGSPLSLECTVEGTSNPNLYWYRQAAGRGLQLLFYSVGIGQISSEVPQNLSASRPQDRQFILSSKKLLLSDSGFYLCAWRKLAEYNEQFFGPGTRLTVL.

The CDR3 nucleotides read TGTGCCAGCAGTTTTACCCAGGGGGACATTCAGTACTTC. Translated, it gives CASSFTQGDIQYF. V and J are TRBV12-3 or TRBV12-4 and TRBJ2-4; TRBD1 matches at 7 bases. V trimming: 3 bases; J trimming: 8 bases; junction bases outside the gene matches: 4. There are 13 residues in the CDR3.

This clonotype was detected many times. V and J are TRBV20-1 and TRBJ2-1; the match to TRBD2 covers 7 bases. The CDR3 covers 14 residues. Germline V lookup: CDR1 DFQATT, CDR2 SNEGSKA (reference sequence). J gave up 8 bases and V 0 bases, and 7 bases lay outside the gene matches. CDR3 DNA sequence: TGCAGTGCTAGAGACCCAGGCGGGAGCGATGAGCAGTTCTTC. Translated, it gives CSARDPGGSDEQFF.

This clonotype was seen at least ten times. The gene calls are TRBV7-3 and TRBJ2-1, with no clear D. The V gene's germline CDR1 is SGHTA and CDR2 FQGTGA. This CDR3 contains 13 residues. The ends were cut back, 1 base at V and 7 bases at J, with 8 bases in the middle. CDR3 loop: CASSLNRENEQFF. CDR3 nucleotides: TGTGCCAGCAGCTTAAACAGAGAGAATGAGCAGTTCTTC.

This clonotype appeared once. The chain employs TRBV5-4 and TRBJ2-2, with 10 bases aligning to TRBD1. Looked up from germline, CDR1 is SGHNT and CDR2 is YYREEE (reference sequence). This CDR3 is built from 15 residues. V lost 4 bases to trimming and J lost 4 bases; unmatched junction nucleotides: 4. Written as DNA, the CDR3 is TGTGCCAGCAGCCTTGACAGGGGGCTCACCGGGGAGCTGTTTTTT. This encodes CASSLDRGLTGELFF.

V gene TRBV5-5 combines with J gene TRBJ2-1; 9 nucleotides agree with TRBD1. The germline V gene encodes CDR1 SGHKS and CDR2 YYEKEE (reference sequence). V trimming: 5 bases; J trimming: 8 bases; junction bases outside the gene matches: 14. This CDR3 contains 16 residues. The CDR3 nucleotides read TGTGCCAGCAGAAGCGGACGTGGGACAGGGAATCATGAGCAGTTCTTC. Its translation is CASRSGRGTGNHEQFF.

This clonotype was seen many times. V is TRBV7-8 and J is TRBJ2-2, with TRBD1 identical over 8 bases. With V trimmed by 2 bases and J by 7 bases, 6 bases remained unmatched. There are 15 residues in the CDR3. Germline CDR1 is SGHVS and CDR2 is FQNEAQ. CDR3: CASSLFGQGGGELFF. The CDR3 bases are TGTGCCAGCAGCTTATTCGGACAGGGTGGCGGGGAGCTGTTTTTT.

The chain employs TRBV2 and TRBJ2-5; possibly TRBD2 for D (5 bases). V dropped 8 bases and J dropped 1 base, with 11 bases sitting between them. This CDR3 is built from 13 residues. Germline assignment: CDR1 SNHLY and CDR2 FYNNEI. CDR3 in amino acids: CASFGVVQETQYF. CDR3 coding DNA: TGTGCCAGCTTCGGGGTAGTCCAAGAGACCCAGTACTTC.

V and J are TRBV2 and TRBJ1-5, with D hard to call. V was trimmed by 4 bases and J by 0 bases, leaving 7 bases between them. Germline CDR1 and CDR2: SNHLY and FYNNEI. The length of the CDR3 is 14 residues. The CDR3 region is CASSGPLSNQPQHF. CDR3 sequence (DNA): TGTGCCAGCAGTGGCCCCCTTAGCAATCAGCCCCAGCATTTT.

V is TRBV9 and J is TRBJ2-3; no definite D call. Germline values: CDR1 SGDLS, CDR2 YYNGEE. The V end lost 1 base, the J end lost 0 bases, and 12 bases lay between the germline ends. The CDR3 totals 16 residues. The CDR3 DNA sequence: TGTGCCAGCAGCGTAAAGGCATACCCTAGCACAGATACGCAGTATTTT. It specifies CASSVKAYPSTDTQYF.